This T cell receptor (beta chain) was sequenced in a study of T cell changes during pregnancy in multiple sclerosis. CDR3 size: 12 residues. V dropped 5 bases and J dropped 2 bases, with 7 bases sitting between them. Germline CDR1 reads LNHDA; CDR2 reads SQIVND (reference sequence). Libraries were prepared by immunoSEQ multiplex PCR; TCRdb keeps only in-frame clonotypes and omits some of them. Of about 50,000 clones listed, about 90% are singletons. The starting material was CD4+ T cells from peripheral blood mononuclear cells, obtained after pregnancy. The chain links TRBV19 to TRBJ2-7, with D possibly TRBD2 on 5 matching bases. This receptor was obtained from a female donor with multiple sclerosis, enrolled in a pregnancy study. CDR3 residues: CASSHGAYEQYF. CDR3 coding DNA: TGTGCCAGTAGTCACGGGGCCTACGAGCAGTACTTC.